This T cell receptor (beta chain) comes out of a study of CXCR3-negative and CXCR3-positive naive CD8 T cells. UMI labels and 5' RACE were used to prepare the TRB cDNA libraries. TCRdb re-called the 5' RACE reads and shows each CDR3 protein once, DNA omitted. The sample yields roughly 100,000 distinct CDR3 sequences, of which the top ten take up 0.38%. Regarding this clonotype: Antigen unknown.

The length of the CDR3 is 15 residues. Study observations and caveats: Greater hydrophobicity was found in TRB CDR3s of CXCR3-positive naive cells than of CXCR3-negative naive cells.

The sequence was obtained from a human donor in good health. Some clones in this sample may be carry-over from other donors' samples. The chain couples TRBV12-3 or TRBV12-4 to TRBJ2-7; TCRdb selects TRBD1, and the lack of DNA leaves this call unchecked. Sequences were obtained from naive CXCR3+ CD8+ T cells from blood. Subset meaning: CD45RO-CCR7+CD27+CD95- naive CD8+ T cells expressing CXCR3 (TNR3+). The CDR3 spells CASSPGTGYAYEQYF.